The 30 T cell receptor beta chains below come from one sample, sequenced in a study of prognosis after radiotherapy for stage I lung cancer. Genomic DNA was the source, and TCR beta CDR3 was amplified from it by two-round multiplex PCR. Amplification in first-round PCR relied on primers specific to each TRBV and TRBJ gene. TCRdb recomputed calls from the multiplex PCR reads with MiXCR, one row per CDR3 protein. The table records about 14,000 distinct CDR3 sequences, 50% to 70% of them present only once. The input for sequencing was PBMCs, taken before or after stereotactic body radiation therapy (not recorded which). These receptors were obtained from a donor over 45 with non-small cell lung cancer.

The chain recombines TRBV19 with TRBJ1-5; 7 nucleotides line up with TRBD1. CDR3 length: 16 amino acids. Germline V lookup: CDR1 LNHDA, CDR2 SQIVND (reference sequence). After removal of 5 bases from V and 5 bases from J, the junction contained 12 bases not matched to a gene. The CDR3 nucleotides read TGTGCCAGTAGTCTCGAGAGGGGGCCAAGGTATCAGCCCCAGCATTTT. Translated: CASSLERGPRYQPQHF.

By frequency in the sample, this clonotype is medium-sized. This chain links TRBV20-1 with TRBJ2-7, with 10 positions matching TRBD2. The CDR3 has 14 residues. Germline V gene lookup returns CDR1 DFQATT and CDR2 SNEGSKA (reference sequence). With V trimmed by 5 bases and J by 3 bases, 7 bases remained unmatched. The CDR3 protein is CSASPSGRGYEQYF. CDR3 nucleotide sequence: TGCAGTGCTTCCCCCAGCGGGAGGGGCTACGAGCAGTACTTC.

Points on this clonotype: The likely explanation is a read error, given a far larger clone one base away. This rearrangement joins TRBV6-6 to TRBJ1-3; no definite D call. The germline gives CDR1 MNHNY, CDR2 SVGAGI (reference sequence). The CDR3 length is 16 residues. The CDR3 sequence: CASIYSAYGSGNTIYF. In DNA form, the CDR3 reads TGTGCCAGCATTTACTCAGCATACGGCTCTGGAAACACCATATATTTT.

This rearrangement joins TRBV2 to TRBJ1-6; D unresolved. In germline, CDR1 is SNHLY, CDR2 FYNNEI. V was cut by 0 bases and J by 10 bases, with 13 bases left in between. The length of the CDR3 is 15 residues. The CDR3 bases are TGTGCCAGCAGTGAAGCGTCCCCCTTCCCATCACCCCTCCACTTT. It is translated as CASSEASPFPSPLHF.

As to this clonotype: Only one base separates this from a far larger clonotype, so it likely reflects a read error. This chain connects TRBV6-5 to TRBJ2-5, with D maybe TRBD2 (6 bases). Germline V gives CDR1 MNHEY, CDR2 SVGAGI. This CDR3 is built from 14 residues. Trimming took off 5 bases at V and 5 bases at J, with 15 bases between the two ends. DNA for the CDR3: TGTGCCAGCAGTAGGAGGGCAGTGGGGGAGACCCAGTACTTC. Protein: CASSRRAVGETQYF.

A single count supports this clonotype. The V gene is TRBV7-2, the J gene TRBJ2-3; D is undetermined. V lost 5 bases and J 3 bases, leaving 12 bases between the germline ends. The CDR3 loop spans 14 amino acids. Germline CDR1 is SGHTA and CDR2 is FQGNSA. CDR3 DNA sequence: TGTGCCAGCAGCCTAACTCGGGTTACAGATACGCAGTATTTT. This sequence encodes CASSLTRVTDTQYF.

The rearrangement links TRBV12-3 or TRBV12-4 to TRBJ1-2, with 11 bases fitting TRBD1. V trimming: 6 bases; J trimming: 6 bases; junction bases outside the gene matches: 6. This CDR3 contains 14 residues. CDR3 sequence (DNA): TGTGCCAGCAGCCGGACAGGGGGCCAAGATGGCTACACCTTC. It encodes CASSRTGGQDGYTF.

This clonotype was seen only a few times. Germline is not matched at one junction end, which may reflect a read error. This chain joins TRBV20-1 and TRBJ2-1; D may match TRBD1 or TRBD2 (5 bases each). The germline V gene has CDR1 DFQATT and CDR2 SNEGSKA (reference sequence). The CDR3 covers 15 residues. The CDR3 DNA reads as TGCATTGCTCCCCGCCCGATAGAGGGGAGCAATCAGCAGTTCTTC. Its translation is CIAPRPIEGSNQQFF.

This clonotype was recorded at least ten times. V gene TRBV15 combines with J gene TRBJ2-5, with a weak D call TRBD1 (7 bases). The CDR3 is 17 residues long. The V end lost 4 bases, the J end lost 4 bases, and 22 bases lay between the germline ends. Germline V gene lookup returns CDR1 LNHNV and CDR2 YYDKDF (reference sequence). CDR3 nucleotides: TGTGCCACCAGCAAGAGGAGGTCACAGGGGAGGAGAGAGACCCAGTACTTC. It is translated as CATSKRRSQGRRETQYF.

At least ten counts were recorded for this clonotype. This sequence joins TRBV2 and TRBJ2-4; the match to TRBD2 covers 12 bases. After removal of 7 bases from V and 7 bases from J, the junction contained 8 bases not matched to a gene. Per germline, CDR1 SNHLY and CDR2 FYNNEI. The CDR3 is 15 residues long. This CDR3 is CASIIASGRGNIQYF. The CDR3, as DNA: TGTGCCAGCATCATCGCTAGCGGGAGGGGTAACATTCAGTACTTC.

The chain carries TRBV19 and TRBJ1-6, with D uncertain. Germline-derived CDR1 and CDR2 are LNHDA and SQIVND (reference sequence). Trimming stripped 7 bases from V and 12 bases from J, with 19 bases between. This CDR3 has 14 residues. CDR3 loop: CASTQAGMGLPLHF. In DNA form, the CDR3 reads TGTGCCAGTACTCAGGCCGGCATGGGTTTACCCCTCCACTTT.

The gene calls are TRBV19 and TRBJ2-1; D is possibly TRBD1 or TRBD2 (6 bases each). V shed 3 bases and J shed 0 bases, with 12 bases lying between them. The CDR3 consists of 16 residues. Germline CDR1 reads LNHDA; CDR2 reads SQIVND (reference sequence). The CDR3 protein is CASSIGGPASYNEQFF. In DNA, the CDR3 is TGTGCCAGTAGTATTGGGGGGCCGGCCTCCTACAATGAGCAGTTCTTC. Full variable domain (missing parts from reference TRBV19 and TRBJ2-1): DGGITQSPKYLFRKEGQNVTLSCEQNLNHDAMYWYRQDPGQGLRLIYYSQIVNDFQKGDIAEGYSVSREKKESFPLTVTSAQKNPTAFYLCASSIGGPASYNEQFFGPGTRLTVL.

The V call is TRBV7-2, the J call TRBJ2-1; 10 bases fit TRBD2. CDR3 length equals 16 residues. From germline, CDR1 is SGHTA and CDR2 FQGNSA. V dropped 7 bases and J dropped 10; count of bases not matched to a gene: 16. For the CDR3, the DNA is TGTGCCAGCAACGTAGAGCCGGGACTAGCGAGCGGCGAGCAGTTCTTC. Protein: CASNVEPGLASGEQFF.

This clonotype was observed at least ten times. The chain links TRBV19 to TRBJ1-1; D ambiguous. In germline, CDR1 is LNHDA, CDR2 SQIVND (reference sequence). The CDR3 runs 13 residues. Trimming stripped 5 bases from V and 5 bases from J, with 12 bases between. The CDR3 DNA reads TGTGCCAGTAGTGCCCGTCGGGAGACTGAAGCTTTCTTT. Protein: CASSARRETEAFF.

This sequence joins TRBV19 and TRBJ2-5; weak D call: TRBD1 (5 bases). The V and J ends lost 5 bases and 1 base respectively, with 5 bases between them. The length of the CDR3 is 12 residues. CDR1 is LNHDA, CDR2 SQIVND, per germline (reference sequence). The CDR3 reads CASSQGQETQYF. CDR3 DNA: TGTGCCAGTAGTCAGGGCCAAGAGACCCAGTACTTC.

V gene TRBV12-3 or TRBV12-4 combines with J gene TRBJ2-7; TRBD2 aligns across 10 bases. This CDR3 is built from 14 residues. The V gene end was trimmed by 5 bases and the J gene end by 6 bases; junction bases not matched to a gene: 7. The CDR3 loop reads CASSQRGGRGEQYF. The DNA for the CDR3 is TGTGCCAGCAGTCAGCGGGGGGGCCGGGGCGAGCAGTACTTC.

In this sample, this clonotype turned up many times. This chain links TRBV10-3 with TRBJ2-7, with 10 bases identical to TRBD1. Per the germline V gene, CDR1 is ENHRY and CDR2 is SYGVKD. Trimming removed 3 bases from V and 4 bases from J; junction bases left unmatched: 9. The CDR3 extends over 16 amino acids. This CDR3 reads CAISDNRDRGLYEQYF. Written as DNA, the CDR3 is TGTGCCATCAGTGACAACCGGGACAGGGGATTGTACGAGCAGTACTTC.

This chain links TRBV9 with TRBJ2-3; 10 nucleotides match TRBD2. The CDR3 runs 17 residues. Germline loops: CDR1 SGDLS, CDR2 YYNGEE. V shed 3 bases and J 7 bases; nucleotides not matched to a gene: 14. CDR3 nucleotides: TGTGCCAGCAGCGCCCCATCGGAGCGGGAGGGCCGGTATACGCAGTATTTT. Encoded protein: CASSAPSEREGRYTQYF.

This rearrangement joins TRBV6-2 or TRBV6-3 to TRBJ2-1; 10 bases fit TRBD2. J was trimmed by 2 bases and V by 2 bases; bases with no gene match: 3. The CDR3 is 16 residues long. In germline, CDR1 is MNHEY, CDR2 SVGEGT. CDR3 in DNA: TGTGCCAGCAGTTACGTAGCGGGAGGCACCTACAATGAGCAGTTCTTC. It specifies CASSYVAGGTYNEQFF.

A word on this clonotype: A far larger clone is one base from this, pointing to a likely read error. This chain joins TRBV6-5 and TRBJ1-2; 7 bases align to TRBD1. The length of the CDR3 is 11 residues. CDR1 MNHEY and CDR2 SVGAGI come from the germline V gene. The ends lost 10 bases at V and 10 bases at J; junction bases unmatched: 9. As DNA, the CDR3 is TGTGCCACCAGACAGGGCCCTGTCTACACCTTC. Translated: CATRQGPVYTF.

This rearrangement joins TRBV6-7 to TRBJ1-6; D gene unclear. TRBV6-7 falls under the ORF class, with uncertain function. This CDR3 has 14 amino acids. Trimming left V 10 bases short and J 7 bases short, with 17 bases between. The CDR3 nucleotides are TGTGCCATCACCTGGACGGGAGTAAATTCACCCCTCCACTTT. The encoded protein is CAITWTGVNSPLHF.

The chain couples TRBV2 to TRBJ2-7, with unresolved D. Germline assignment: CDR1 SNHLY and CDR2 FYNNEI. This CDR3 spans 12 amino acids. Trimming took off 4 bases at V and 7 bases at J, with 11 bases between the two ends. The CDR3 protein is CASSVIVLEQYF. The DNA of the CDR3 is TGTGCCAGCAGTGTCATTGTACTGGAGCAGTACTTC.

The chain recombines TRBV9 with TRBJ2-3; 10 nucleotides align to TRBD1. The length of the CDR3 is 16 residues. Losses at the gene ends were 2 bases for V and 4 bases for J; bases not matched to a gene: 7. Germline CDR1 SGDLS, CDR2 YYNGEE. The CDR3 DNA sequence: TGTGCCAGCAGCGTGACGACAGGGGGCAAAGCAGATACGCAGTATTTT. Residues: CASSVTTGGKADTQYF.

Worth noting for this clonotype: It is likely a read error: a sequence one base away is far more abundant. The chain is built from TRBV7-8 and TRBJ2-1, with D maybe TRBD2 (6 bases). The CDR3 is made up of 13 amino acids. The V gene's germline CDR1 is SGHVS and CDR2 FQNEAQ. CDR3: CASSLSALREQLF. In DNA, the CDR3 is TGTGCCAGCAGCTTAAGTGCGCTCCGGGAGCAGTTATTC.

With regard to this clonotype: A single base is all that separates this from a far larger clone, so a read error is likely. The chain recombines TRBV6-8 with TRBJ2-7, with TRBD1 identical over 8 bases. Germline V gives CDR1 MNHGY, CDR2 SAAAGT. This CDR3 has 12 amino acids. The chain's CDR3 is CASSQGAYEKYF. CDR3 nucleotide sequence: TGTGCCAGTTCGCAGGGGGCTTACGAGAAGTACTTC.

A word on this clonotype: A much larger clone sits a single nucleotide away, making a read error possible. This chain links TRBV10-2 with TRBJ2-5; 10 positions match TRBD1. Looked up from germline, CDR1 is WSHSY and CDR2 is SAAADI. The CDR3 is 14 amino acids. The V segment lost 6 bases and the J segment 7 bases; nucleotides outside the gene matches: 8. CDR3 bases: TGCGCCAGCAGCGACAGGGGGCAGGGGGGGACCCAGTACTTC. Its translation: CASSDRGQGGTQYF.

A note on this clonotype: A far larger clone is one nucleotide away, so this likely arose from a read error. The V and J genes are TRBV6-1 and TRBJ2-1; TRBD2 aligns across 10 bases. The CDR3 has 16 amino acids. V shed 7 bases and J 8 bases; nucleotides not matched to a gene: 14. Germline V gives CDR1 MNHNS, CDR2 SASEGT. Written as DNA, the CDR3 is TGTGCCAGCATTCCTGTCCTAGCGGGAGCTGGAGATGAGCAGTTCTTC. Residues: CASIPVLAGAGDEQFF.

On this clonotype itself: The conserved phenylalanine or tryptophan normally closing the CDR3 is absent here, so this likely arose from a read error. This chain links TRBV5-1 with TRBJ2-7; D unresolved. Trimming took off 2 bases at V and 5 bases at J, with 5 bases between the two ends. Germline V CDR1 and CDR2: SGHRS, YFSETQ. CDR3 size: 11 residues. The CDR3 DNA sequence: TGCGCCAGCAGCTTAAAACACGAGCAGTACTTA. Its protein is CASSLKHEQYL.

This clonotype was counted ten times or more. The chain combines TRBV19 with TRBJ1-5; 9 nucleotides match TRBD1. The CDR3 consists of 16 residues. V was pared by 6 bases and J by 7 bases, with 13 bases of the junction left unmatched. CDR1 and CDR2 (germline): LNHDA, SQIVND (reference sequence). The CDR3 DNA is TGTGCCAGTAGCCCCTCCTGGGGACAGGGAAGCCAGCCCCAGCATTTT. This encodes CASSPSWGQGSQPQHF.

By share, this clonotype counts as medium-sized. The gene calls are TRBV9 and TRBJ2-3; D may be TRBD2 (6 bases). V lost 2 bases to trimming and J lost 5 bases, with 9 bases between them. CDR3 size: 13 residues. CDR1 is SGDLS and CDR2 is YYNGEE in the germline V gene. Here the CDR3 DNA reads TGTGCCAGCAGCGTTGGGGAGGTAGATACGCAGTATTTT. Translating it yields CASSVGEVDTQYF.